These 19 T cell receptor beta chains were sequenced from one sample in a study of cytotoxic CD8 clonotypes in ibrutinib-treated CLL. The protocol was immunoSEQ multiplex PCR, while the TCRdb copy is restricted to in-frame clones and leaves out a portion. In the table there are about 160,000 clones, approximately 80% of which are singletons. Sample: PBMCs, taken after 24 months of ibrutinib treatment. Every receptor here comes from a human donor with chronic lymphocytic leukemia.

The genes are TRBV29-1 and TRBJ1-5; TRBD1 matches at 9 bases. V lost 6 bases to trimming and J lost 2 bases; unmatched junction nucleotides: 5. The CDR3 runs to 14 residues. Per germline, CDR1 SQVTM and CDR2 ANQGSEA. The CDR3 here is CSVKRQGGNQPQHF. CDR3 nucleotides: TGCAGCGTAAAACGACAGGGGGGCAATCAGCCCCAGCATTTT.

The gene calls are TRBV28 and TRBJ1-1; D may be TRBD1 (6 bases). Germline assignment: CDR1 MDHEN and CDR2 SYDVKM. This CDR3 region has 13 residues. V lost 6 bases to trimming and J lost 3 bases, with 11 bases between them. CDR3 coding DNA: TGTGCCAGCAGACCCTCAGGGGACACTGAAGCTTTCTTT. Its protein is CASRPSGDTEAFF.

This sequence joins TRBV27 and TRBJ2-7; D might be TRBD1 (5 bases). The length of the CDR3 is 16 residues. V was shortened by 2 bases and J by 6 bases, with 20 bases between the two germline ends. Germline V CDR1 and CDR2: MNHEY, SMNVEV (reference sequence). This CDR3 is CASSLRRSQDRREQYF. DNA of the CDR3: TGTGCCAGCAGTTTACGTCGGTCACAGGACCGCCGCGAGCAGTACTTC.

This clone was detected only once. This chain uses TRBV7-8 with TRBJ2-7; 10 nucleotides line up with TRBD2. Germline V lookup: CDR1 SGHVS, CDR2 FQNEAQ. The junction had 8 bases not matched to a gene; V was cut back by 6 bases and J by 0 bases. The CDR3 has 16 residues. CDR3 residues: CASSYTSGAGSYEQYF. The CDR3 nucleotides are TGTGCCAGCAGTTATACTAGCGGGGCTGGCTCCTACGAGCAGTACTTC.

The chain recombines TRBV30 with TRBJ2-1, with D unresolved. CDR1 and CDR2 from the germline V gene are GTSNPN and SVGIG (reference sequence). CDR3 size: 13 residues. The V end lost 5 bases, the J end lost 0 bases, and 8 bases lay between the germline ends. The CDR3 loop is CAWSQSSYNEQFF. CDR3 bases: TGTGCCTGGTCCCAGAGCTCCTACAATGAGCAGTTCTTC. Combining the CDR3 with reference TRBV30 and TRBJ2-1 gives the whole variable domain SQTIHQWPATLVQPVGSPLSLECTVEGTSNPNLYWYRQAAGRGLQLLFYSVGIGQISSEVPQNLSASRPQDRQFILSSKKLLLSDSGFYLCAWSQSSYNEQFFGPGTRLTVL.

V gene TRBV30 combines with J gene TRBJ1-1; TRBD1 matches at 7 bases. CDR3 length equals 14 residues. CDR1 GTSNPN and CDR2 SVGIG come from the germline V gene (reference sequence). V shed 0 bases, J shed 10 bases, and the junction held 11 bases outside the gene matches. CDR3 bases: TGTGCCTGGAGTGTACGAGAGAAGGGGGCTAGAGCTTTCTTT. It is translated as CAWSVREKGARAFF.

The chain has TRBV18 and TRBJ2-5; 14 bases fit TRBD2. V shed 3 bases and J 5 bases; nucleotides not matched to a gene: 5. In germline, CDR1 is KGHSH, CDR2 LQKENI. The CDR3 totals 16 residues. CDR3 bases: TGTGCCAGCTCACCCGGGACTAGCGGGAGTCTGGAGACCCAGTACTTC. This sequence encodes CASSPGTSGSLETQYF.

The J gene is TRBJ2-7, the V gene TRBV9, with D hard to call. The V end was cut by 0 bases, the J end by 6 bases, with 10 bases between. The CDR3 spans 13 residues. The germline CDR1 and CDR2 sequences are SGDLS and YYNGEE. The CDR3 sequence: CASSVGGWGEQYF. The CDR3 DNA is TGTGCCAGCAGCGTAGGTGGATGGGGCGAGCAGTACTTC.

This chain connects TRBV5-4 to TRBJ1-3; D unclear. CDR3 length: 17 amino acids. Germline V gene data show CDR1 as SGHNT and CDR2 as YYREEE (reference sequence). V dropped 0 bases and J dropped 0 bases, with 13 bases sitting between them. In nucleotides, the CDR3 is TGTGCCAGCAGCTTGGATGTAAGGGCCGGCTCTGGAAACACCATATATTTT. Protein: CASSLDVRAGSGNTIYF.

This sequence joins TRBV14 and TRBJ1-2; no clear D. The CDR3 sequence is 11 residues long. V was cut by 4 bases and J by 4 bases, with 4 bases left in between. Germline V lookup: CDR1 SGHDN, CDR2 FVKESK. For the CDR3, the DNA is TGTGCCAGCAGCCCACCCTATGGCTACACCTTC. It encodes CASSPPYGYTF.

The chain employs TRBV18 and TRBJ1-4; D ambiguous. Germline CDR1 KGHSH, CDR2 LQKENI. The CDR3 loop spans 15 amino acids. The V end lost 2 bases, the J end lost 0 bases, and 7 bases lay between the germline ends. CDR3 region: CASSPAVTTNEKLFF. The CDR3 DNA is TGTGCCAGCTCACCAGCGGTTACAACTAATGAAAAACTGTTTTTT.

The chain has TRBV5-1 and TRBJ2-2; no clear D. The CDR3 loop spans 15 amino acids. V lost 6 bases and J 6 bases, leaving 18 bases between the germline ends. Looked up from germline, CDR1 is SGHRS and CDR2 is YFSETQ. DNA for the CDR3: TGCGCCAGCATCGCAGGAGATGTATTGGCCGGGGAGCTGTTTTTT. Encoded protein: CASIAGDVLAGELFF.

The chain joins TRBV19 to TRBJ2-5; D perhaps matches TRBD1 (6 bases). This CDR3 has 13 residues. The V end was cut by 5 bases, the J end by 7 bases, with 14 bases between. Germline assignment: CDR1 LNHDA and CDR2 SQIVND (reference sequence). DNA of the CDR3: TGTGCCAGTAGTCCACAGGGTTTAGGGACCCAGTACTTC. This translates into CASSPQGLGTQYF.

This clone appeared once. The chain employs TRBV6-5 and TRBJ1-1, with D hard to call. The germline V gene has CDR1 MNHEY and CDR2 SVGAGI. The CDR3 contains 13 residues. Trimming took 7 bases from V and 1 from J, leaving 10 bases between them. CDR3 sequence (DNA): TGTGCCAGCACGGGGATAGGGAACACTGAAGCTTTCTTT. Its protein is CASTGIGNTEAFF.

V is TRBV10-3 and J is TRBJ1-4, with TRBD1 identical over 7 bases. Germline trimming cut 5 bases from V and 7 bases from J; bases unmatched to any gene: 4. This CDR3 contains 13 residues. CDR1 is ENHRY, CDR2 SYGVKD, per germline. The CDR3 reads CAISSRDSEKLFF. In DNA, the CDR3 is TGTGCCATCAGTTCCCGGGACAGTGAAAAACTGTTTTTT.

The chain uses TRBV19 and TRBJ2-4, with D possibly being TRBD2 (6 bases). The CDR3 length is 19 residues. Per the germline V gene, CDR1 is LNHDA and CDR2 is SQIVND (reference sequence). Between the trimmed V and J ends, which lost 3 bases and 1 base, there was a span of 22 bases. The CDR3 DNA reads TGTGCCAGTAGTATGGGAGGAGGCCGAGGATATTTGGCCAAAAACATTCAGTACTTC. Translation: CASSMGGGRGYLAKNIQYF.

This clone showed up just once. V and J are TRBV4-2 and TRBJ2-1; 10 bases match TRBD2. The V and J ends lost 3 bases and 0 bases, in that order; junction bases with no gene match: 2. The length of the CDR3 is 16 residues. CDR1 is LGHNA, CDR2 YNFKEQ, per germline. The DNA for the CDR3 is TGTGCCAGCAGCCAGTCTAGCGGGAGCTCCTACAATGAGCAGTTCTTC. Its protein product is CASSQSSGSSYNEQFF.

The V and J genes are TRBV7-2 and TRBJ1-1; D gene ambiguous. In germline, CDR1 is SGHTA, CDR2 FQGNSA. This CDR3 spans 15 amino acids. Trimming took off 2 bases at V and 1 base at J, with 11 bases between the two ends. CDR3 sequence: CASSLSPRKNTEAFF. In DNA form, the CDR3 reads TGTGCCAGCAGCTTATCCCCCAGAAAGAACACTGAAGCTTTCTTT.

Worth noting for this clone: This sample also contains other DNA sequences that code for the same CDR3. CDR3 amino acids: CASSYSGVYGYTF. CDR3 DNA: TGTGCCAGCAGTTATTCAGGGGTATATGGCTACACCTTC. The rearrangement joins TRBV6-5 to TRBJ1-2; D might be TRBD1 (6 bases). Germline V CDR1 and CDR2: MNHEY, SVGAGI. This CDR3 has 13 residues. Trimming removed 3 bases at V and 5 bases at J, with 10 bases between.